A single sample is the source of the 15 T cell receptor beta chains below, sequenced in a study of OX40 agonist ivuxolimab in advanced cancers. The protocol was immunoSEQ multiplex PCR, while the TCRdb copy is restricted to in-frame clones and leaves out a portion. This table has over 10,000 clones, about 81% appearing once. The material sequenced was CD4+ or CD8+ T cells sorted from blood, taken in a trial of the OX40 agonist ivuxolimab. The receptor source for this set is an adult with an advanced solid tumor such as melanoma, head and neck, liver or kidney cancer.

V usage is TRBV27 and J usage is TRBJ1-4, with TRBD1 identical over 10 bases. Trimming at V came to 6 bases and at J to 7 bases, leaving 5 bases not matched to a gene. The CDR3 is 14 residues long. CDR1 is MNHEY, CDR2 SMNVEV, per germline (reference sequence). The CDR3 reads CASRGDRGSEKLFF. The CDR3 nucleotides are TGTGCCAGCAGAGGGGACAGGGGCAGTGAAAAACTGTTTTTT.

The chain is built from TRBV6-1 and TRBJ2-1, with 11 bases aligning to TRBD2. Germline V lookup: CDR1 MNHNS, CDR2 SASEGT. This CDR3 region has 15 residues. V was clipped by 8 bases and J by 8 bases; unmatched bases: 11. In DNA form, the CDR3 reads TGTGCCAGCCATACCGGGACTAGCGGCCCCGATGAGCAGTTCTTC. Its protein is CASHTGTSGPDEQFF.

This sequence joins TRBV7-9 and TRBJ2-1; D perhaps matches TRBD2 (5 bases). CDR1 and CDR2 (germline): SEHNR, FQNEAQ (reference sequence). V dropped 5 bases and J dropped 10 bases, with 30 bases sitting between them. The CDR3 length is 18 residues. CDR3 in amino acids: CASSLRNLEAGFTLEQFF. CDR3 nucleotide sequence: TGTGCCAGCAGCCTAAGGAACCTGGAGGCAGGTTTTACCCTGGAGCAGTTCTTC.

This clone came up a few times. V is TRBV10-3 and J is TRBJ1-2; the match to TRBD1 covers 9 bases. CDR3 length: 15 residues. The V gene's germline CDR1 is ENHRY and CDR2 SYGVKD. J was trimmed by 2 bases and V by 3 bases; bases with no gene match: 4. CDR3 sequence: CAISDGDRANYGYTF. CDR3 in DNA: TGTGCCATCAGTGACGGGGACAGGGCGAACTATGGCTACACCTTC.

This chain joins TRBV6-5 and TRBJ1-1; D uncertain. This CDR3 is built from 14 residues. CDR1 MNHEY and CDR2 SVGAGI come from the germline V gene. The V end was cut by 6 bases, the J end by 4 bases, with 15 bases between. Written as DNA, the CDR3 is TGTGCCAGCAGATCGGGCAGTTTCCGCACTGAAGCTTTCTTT. It is translated as CASRSGSFRTEAFF.

A few counts support this clone. The chain is built from TRBV4-3 and TRBJ2-2; D assignment may be TRBD1 or TRBD2 (6 bases each). V lost 4 bases to trimming and J lost 7 bases, with 10 bases between them. Germline assignment: CDR1 LGHNA and CDR2 YSLEER. The CDR3 is 13 residues long. Here the CDR3 reads CASSLEGDGELFF. For the CDR3, the DNA is TGCGCCAGCAGCCTGGAGGGGGACGGGGAGCTGTTTTTT.

In this sample, this clone turned up a few times. This rearrangement joins TRBV2 to TRBJ2-2, with 7 bases identical to TRBD2. V gave up 8 bases and J gave up 6 bases; unmatched junction bases: 18. Germline V gives CDR1 SNHLY, CDR2 FYNNEI. CDR3 length: 17 amino acids. The CDR3: CASYPSFGGRLSGELFF. The CDR3 nucleotides are TGTGCCAGCTATCCCTCCTTTGGCGGGAGACTGTCCGGGGAGCTGTTTTTT. Filled out from reference TRBV2 and TRBJ2-2, the complete variable domain reads EPEVTQTPSHQVTQMGQEVILRCVPISNHLYFYWYRQILGQKVEFLVSFYNNEISEKSEIFDDQFSVERPDGSNFTLKIRSTKLEDSAMYFCASYPSFGGRLSGELFFGEGSRLTVL.

This clone was picked up a small number of times. The chain combines TRBV5-6 with TRBJ2-1; 7 bases line up with TRBD1. Per germline, CDR1 SGHDT and CDR2 YYEEEE. V gave up 5 bases and J gave up 4 bases; unmatched junction bases: 9. The CDR3 has 15 residues. DNA for the CDR3: TGTGCCAGCAGACAAGGGACAGCCCGGTACAATGAGCAGTTCTTC. Residues: CASRQGTARYNEQFF.

The J gene is TRBJ1-1, the V gene TRBV19; TRBD1 agrees at 9 bases. V shed 5 bases and J 8 bases; nucleotides not matched to a gene: 18. Germline CDR1 reads LNHDA; CDR2 reads SQIVND (reference sequence). This CDR3 spans 17 amino acids. The DNA of the CDR3 is TGTGCCAGTAGTCTCGGGACAGGGTATCCTGCGTCTGGGGAAGCTTTCTTT. Its protein product is CASSLGTGYPASGEAFF.

The CDR3 protein is CATSRSAGEEQFF. The DNA of the CDR3 is TGTGCCACCAGCAGGTCAGCGGGGGAGGAGCAGTTCTTC. The chain combines TRBV15 with TRBJ2-1, with 8 bases fitting TRBD2. Germline-derived CDR1 and CDR2 are LNHNV and YYDKDF (reference sequence). CDR3 length: 13 amino acids. V trimming: 3 bases; J trimming: 10 bases; junction bases outside the gene matches: 5.

The chain carries TRBV28 and TRBJ2-7; D is unresolved. Looked up from germline, CDR1 is MDHEN and CDR2 is SYDVKM. This CDR3 region has 12 residues. V lost 3 bases to trimming and J lost 4 bases, with 7 bases between them. The CDR3: CASSFTEYEQYF. The DNA for the CDR3 is TGTGCCAGCAGTTTCACAGAGTACGAGCAGTACTTC.

This clone turned up a few times. The J gene is TRBJ1-6, the V gene TRBV9; 10 bases fit TRBD1. Germline trimming cut 1 base from V and 11 bases from J; bases unmatched to any gene: 6. CDR3 length: 15 amino acids. Germline loops: CDR1 SGDLS, CDR2 YYNGEE. In DNA, the CDR3 is TGTGCCAGCAGCGTAACCGGGACAGGGGCAACACCCCTCCACTTT. This encodes CASSVTGTGATPLHF.

Turning to this clone: A read error may account for a junction end that differs from germline. This chain joins TRBV10-2 and TRBJ1-1; D not certain. This CDR3 region has 13 residues. The germline V gene has CDR1 WSHSY and CDR2 SAAADI. CDR3 sequence: CASRTSGNPEAFF. CDR3 sequence (DNA): TGCGCCAGCAGAACTTCGGGGAACCCTGAAGCTTTCTTT.

This rearrangement joins TRBV6-5 to TRBJ1-5, with a possible D match to TRBD1 (6 bases). In germline, CDR1 is MNHEY, CDR2 SVGAGI. V lost 6 bases to trimming and J lost 2 bases, with 11 bases between them. CDR3 length equals 14 residues. CDR3 in amino acids: CASRRTGRNQPQHF. For the CDR3, the DNA is TGTGCCAGCAGGCGAACAGGGCGCAATCAGCCCCAGCATTTT.

The chain has TRBV4-1 and TRBJ2-7; D possibly corresponds to TRBD2 (5 bases). From germline, CDR1 is MGHRA and CDR2 YSYEKL. This CDR3 is 16 amino acids long. V dropped 0 bases and J dropped 3 bases, with 15 bases sitting between them. CDR3 amino acids: CASSQETRPSNYEQYF. The CDR3 DNA reads TGCGCCAGCAGCCAAGAAACTCGTCCTAGCAACTACGAGCAGTACTTC.